This TCR beta chain is from a study of early T cells in non-severe SARS-CoV-2 infection. TCRdb passed the 5' RACE reads through MiXCR, listing each CDR3 protein once. The profile covers 83,000 or so distinct CDR3 sequences, with roughly a tenth appearing a single time and 8% to 8.5% taken by the ten largest. This clonotype was counted many times. CDR3 length: 19 residues. Germline V gene data show CDR1 as MGHRA and CDR2 as YSYEKL. Trimming shortened V by 0 bases and J by 0 bases, and 18 bases separated the two germline ends. The sample was whole blood, taken at baseline. The V and J genes are TRBV4-1 and TRBJ1-5, with a possible D match to TRBD1 (5 bases). This clonotype was sampled from an adult who was a healthcare worker with PCR-confirmed SARS-CoV-2 infection or an uninfected control (not recorded which). The CDR3 nucleotides read TGCGCCAGCAGCCAAGATTTTAGCTGGCAGGGCAATAGCAATCAGCCCCAGCATTTT. It is translated as CASSQDFSWQGNSNQPQHF.